These 10 T cell receptor beta chains were sequenced from one sample in a study of T-cell reconstitution after alpha-beta-depleted transplantation in children. General study findings and limits: Among T cells one year after transplant, newly produced cells accounted for most counts and diversity.

Unique molecular identifiers featured in how the TCRbeta library was prepared. TCRdb recomputed calls from the PCR reads with MiXCR, one row per CDR3 protein. The sample yields 330,000 or so distinct CDR3 sequences, over 7.5% seen once. No antigens are known for them. Here the sequenced sample was peripheral blood, taken 360 days after TCRalphabeta/CD19-depleted stem cell transplant. These TCRs come from a female patient aged 2 to 10 who had a stem cell transplant for Fanconi anemia, so the T cells may come from the graft donor.

This clonotype occurred many times. This chain joins TRBV6-5 and TRBJ2-3, with D uncertain. CDR1 MNHEY and CDR2 SVGAGI come from the germline V gene. Trimming shortened V by 2 bases and J by 3 bases, and 9 bases separated the two germline ends. The CDR3 has 14 amino acids. The CDR3: CASSYVQRTDTQYF. CDR3 DNA sequence: TGTGCCAGCAGTTACGTTCAGAGGACAGATACGCAGTATTTT.

The J gene is TRBJ2-1, the V gene TRBV5-1; the D call may be TRBD1 or TRBD2 (5 bases each). Trimming took 2 bases from V and 7 from J, leaving 13 bases between them. Germline values: CDR1 SGHRS, CDR2 YFSETQ. CDR3 size: 14 residues. Written as DNA, the CDR3 is TGCGCCAGCAGCTTAGGGACCGTTTTGAATGAGCAGTTCTTC. This sequence encodes CASSLGTVLNEQFF.

This clonotype was observed at least ten times. J is TRBJ1-5 and V is TRBV15; D is uncertain. CDR3 length equals 15 residues. Between the trimmed V and J ends, which lost 0 bases and 8 bases, there was a span of 14 bases. Germline values: CDR1 LNHNV, CDR2 YYDKDF (reference sequence). The CDR3 DNA reads as TGTGCCACCAGCAGAGATCGGGGAGGGAGTAAGCCCCAGCATTTT. Translated, it gives CATSRDRGGSKPQHF.

The chain is built from TRBV4-2 and TRBJ2-3, with 9 bases matching TRBD2. With 3 bases clipped from V and 5 bases from J, the junction kept 24 bases outside the gene matches. CDR1 and CDR2 (germline): LGHNA, YNFKEQ. CDR3 size: 21 residues. This chain's CDR3 is CASSHRPLAGGTSRREDTQYF. The CDR3 nucleotides read TGTGCCAGCAGCCACCGCCCCCTGGCGGGGGGGACTAGTAGGAGGGAAGATACGCAGTATTTT.

In regard to this clonotype: A much larger clone is a single base away; this may be a read error. No conserved phenylalanine or tryptophan is present at the end of the CDR3, so a read error is the likely explanation. The V and J genes are TRBV11-2 and TRBJ1-5; possibly TRBD1 for D (6 bases). The V end was cut by 0 bases, the J end by 2 bases, with 11 bases between. This CDR3 region has 16 residues. Germline loops: CDR1 SGHAT, CDR2 FQNNGV. The CDR3 DNA sequence: TGTGCCAGCAGCTTAGAAGGGGGGTGGGGCAATCAGCCCCAGCATTCT. Its protein is CASSLEGGWGNQPQHS.

This clonotype was found many times. The chain carries TRBV7-9 and TRBJ1-5, with D unresolved. The germline CDR1 and CDR2 sequences are SEHNR and FQNEAQ (reference sequence). The ends were cut back, 6 bases at V and 4 bases at J, with 10 bases in the middle. The CDR3 sequence is 13 residues long. This CDR3 reads CASSPRANQPQHF. The CDR3, as DNA: TGTGCCAGCAGTCCCCGGGCAAATCAGCCCCAGCATTTT.

The chain carries TRBV6-5 and TRBJ2-3; 8 bases map to TRBD2. V dropped 2 bases and J dropped 4; count of bases not matched to a gene: 11. In germline, CDR1 is MNHEY, CDR2 SVGAGI. The CDR3 extends over 17 amino acids. The DNA of the CDR3 is TGTGCCAGCAGTTACCCCCTTGCGGGGGGAGGGGCAGATACGCAGTATTTT. This translates into CASSYPLAGGGADTQYF.

The chain recombines TRBV3-1 with TRBJ2-7; no reliable D call. The V and J ends lost 2 bases and 4 bases respectively, with 6 bases between them. Germline V CDR1 and CDR2: LGHDT, YNNKEL (reference sequence). The CDR3 is made up of 12 amino acids. The CDR3 region has the DNA TGTGCCAGCAGCCAAAATTTATACGAGCAGTACTTC. The encoded protein is CASSQNLYEQYF.

This clonotype occurred a few times. The chain carries TRBV19 and TRBJ1-1; D gene ambiguous. V lost 5 bases, J lost 3 bases, and 19 bases lay in between. The CDR3 spans 16 residues. Germline CDR1 is LNHDA and CDR2 is SQIVND (reference sequence). CDR3: CASSPLSTSEDTEAFF. The CDR3, as DNA: TGTGCCAGTAGTCCCCTATCGACATCGGAGGACACTGAAGCTTTCTTT.

This clonotype was seen ten or more times. The chain employs TRBV10-3 and TRBJ1-1; no definite D call. Trimming stripped 0 bases from V and 0 bases from J, with 2 bases between. CDR3 length: 13 residues. CDR1 ENHRY and CDR2 SYGVKD come from the germline V gene. CDR3 in DNA: TGTGCCATCAGTGAGTCGGTGAACACTGAAGCTTTCTTT. Its translation is CAISESVNTEAFF.